These T cell receptor beta chains were read from a single sample in a study of naive and memory T cell subsets. Each CDR3 protein gets one entry after TCRdb re-called the UMI-ligation and nested PCR reads with MiXCR. The sample contains 150,000 or so distinct CDR3 sequences, roughly 23% of which appear only once. Sequenced material: naive CD4+ T cells from blood. The receptors stem from a human donor in good health. CDR3s include the opening cysteine and the closing phenylalanine or tryptophan. The D gene is left open where the match is weak. Only part of the rows carry a size: once, few, many, or a class if the clone is expanded.

CDR3 protein: CASSLGGSTEAFF; CDR3 DNA: TGTGCCAGCAGTTTAGGGGGGTCCACTGAAGCTTTCTTT; clone size: -; D gene: -; V gene: TRBV12-3/TRBV12-4; J gene: TRBJ1-1
CDR3 protein: CSVASTDTQYF; CDR3 DNA: TGCAGCGTTGCCAGCACAGATACGCAGTATTTT; clone size: many; D gene: -; V gene: TRBV29-1; J gene: TRBJ2-3
CDR3 protein: CAISPGQGKEQPQHF; CDR3 DNA: TGTGCCATCAGCCCGGGACAGGGGAAGGAGCAGCCCCAGCATTTT; clone size: -; D gene: TRBD1; V gene: TRBV10-3; J gene: TRBJ1-5
CDR3 protein: CSVETLLNTEAFF; CDR3 DNA: TGCAGCGTTGAAACCCTTCTGAACACTGAAGCTTTCTTT; clone size: -; D gene: -; V gene: TRBV29-1; J gene: TRBJ1-1
CDR3 protein: CASSLGGIIQYF; CDR3 DNA: TGCGCCAGCAGCTTGGGGGGAATCATTCAGTACTTC; clone size: few; D gene: -; V gene: TRBV5-1; J gene: TRBJ2-4
CDR3 protein: CAWSGQGADIQYF; CDR3 DNA: TGTGCCTGGAGTGGACAGGGGGCTGACATTCAGTACTTC; clone size: -; D gene: TRBD1; V gene: TRBV30; J gene: TRBJ2-4
CDR3 protein: CASSYSVGLAGLSYEQFF; CDR3 DNA: TGTGCCAGCAGTTACTCTGTGGGACTAGCGGGACTAAGCTATGAGCAGTTCTTC; clone size: many; D gene: TRBD2; V gene: TRBV6-5; J gene: TRBJ2-1
CDR3 protein: CASSTLSGGGHEQFF; CDR3 DNA: TGTGCCAGCAGTACCTTATCAGGAGGGGGGCATGAGCAGTTCTTC; clone size: -; D gene: -; V gene: TRBV6-1; J gene: TRBJ2-1
CDR3 protein: CSVEQGGNTIYF; CDR3 DNA: TGCAGCGTTGAACAGGGCGGAAACACCATATATTTT; clone size: few; D gene: -; V gene: TRBV29-1; J gene: TRBJ1-3
CDR3 protein: CASSIPPTDTQYF; CDR3 DNA: TGTGCCAGTAGTATCCCACCGACAGATACGCAGTATTTT; clone size: -; D gene: -; V gene: TRBV19; J gene: TRBJ2-3
CDR3 protein: CASTFNGVPTETQYF; CDR3 DNA: TGTGCCAGCACCTTTAATGGGGTCCCGACAGAGACCCAGTACTTC; clone size: many; D gene: -; V gene: TRBV12-3/TRBV12-4; J gene: TRBJ2-5
CDR3 protein: CASSLKDSTGELFF; CDR3 DNA: TGTGCCAGCTCACTTAAAGACAGCACCGGGGAGCTGTTTTTT; clone size: many; D gene: -; V gene: TRBV18; J gene: TRBJ2-2
CDR3 protein: CSSGTSGYNEQFF; CDR3 DNA: TGCAGCTCCGGGACTAGCGGATACAATGAGCAGTTCTTC; clone size: few; D gene: TRBD2; V gene: TRBV29-1; J gene: TRBJ2-1
CDR3 protein: CSARDRKRGPLAYEQYF; CDR3 DNA: TGCAGTGCTAGAGATCGGAAGCGGGGTCCACTAGCCTACGAGCAGTACTTC; clone size: -; D gene: TRBD2; V gene: TRBV20-1; J gene: TRBJ2-7
CDR3 protein: CASSKGSQPQHF; CDR3 DNA: TGTGCCAGTAGTAAAGGGAGTCAGCCCCAGCATTTT; clone size: -; D gene: -; V gene: TRBV19; J gene: TRBJ1-5
CDR3 protein: CASSMDRGANVLTF; CDR3 DNA: TGTGCCAGCAGCATGGATCGGGGGGCCAACGTCCTGACTTTC; clone size: many; D gene: -; V gene: TRBV7-9; J gene: TRBJ2-6
CDR3 protein: CAIRVNTEAFF; CDR3 DNA: TGTGCCATCAGGGTGAACACTGAAGCTTTCTTT; clone size: -; D gene: -; V gene: TRBV10-3; J gene: TRBJ1-1
CDR3 protein: CASREGQGWVKETQYF; CDR3 DNA: TGTGCCAGCAGAGAAGGACAGGGATGGGTCAAAGAGACCCAGTACTTC; clone size: -; D gene: TRBD1; V gene: TRBV6-2/TRBV6-3; J gene: TRBJ2-5
CDR3 protein: CATRGGVGTEAFF; CDR3 DNA: TGTGCCACCAGAGGCGGGGTCGGTACTGAAGCTTTCTTT; clone size: many; D gene: -; V gene: TRBV24-1; J gene: TRBJ1-1
CDR3 protein: CSASSGWLTDTQYF; CDR3 DNA: TGCAGTGCTAGTTCGGGGTGGCTCACAGATACGCAGTATTTT; clone size: many; D gene: -; V gene: TRBV20-1; J gene: TRBJ2-3
CDR3 protein: CASSSTYAGEETQYF; CDR3 DNA: TGTGCCAGCTCATCCACCTATGCGGGGGAAGAGACCCAGTACTTC; clone size: -; D gene: TRBD2; V gene: TRBV18; J gene: TRBJ2-5
CDR3 protein: CANRNGEADTQYF; CDR3 DNA: TGTGCCAATCGAAACGGGGAGGCGGATACGCAGTATTTT; clone size: -; D gene: -; V gene: TRBV10-3; J gene: TRBJ2-3
CDR3 protein: CASSPTNGDSRLTEFF; CDR3 DNA: TGTGCCAGCAGTCCTACCAACGGGGACTCCCGCCTGACCGAGTTCTTC; clone size: many; D gene: -; V gene: TRBV12-3/TRBV12-4; J gene: TRBJ2-1
CDR3 protein: CASSPSRQDTQYF; CDR3 DNA: TGTGCCAGCAGCCCCAGCCGGCAGGATACGCAGTATTTT; clone size: -; D gene: -; V gene: TRBV7-2; J gene: TRBJ2-3
CDR3 protein: CASTVGSPREQYF; CDR3 DNA: TGTGCCAGCACTGTTGGGTCCCCCCGCGAGCAGTACTTC; clone size: -; D gene: -; V gene: TRBV28; J gene: TRBJ2-7
CDR3 protein: CASSPGPLGDEQFF; CDR3 DNA: TGTGCCAGCAGCCCAGGGCCCCTCGGCGATGAGCAGTTCTTC; clone size: -; D gene: -; V gene: TRBV9; J gene: TRBJ2-1
CDR3 protein: CASSLAPTGGQETQYF; CDR3 DNA: TGCGCCAGCAGCTTGGCCCCGACAGGGGGGCAAGAGACCCAGTACTTC; clone size: -; D gene: TRBD1; V gene: TRBV5-1; J gene: TRBJ2-5
CDR3 protein: CASSPRRDQPQHF; CDR3 DNA: TGTGCCAGCAGCCCCCGAAGAGATCAGCCCCAGCATTTT; clone size: few; D gene: -; V gene: TRBV3-1; J gene: TRBJ1-5
CDR3 protein: CASGLVPWETQYF; CDR3 DNA: TGTGCTAGTGGTTTGGTACCGTGGGAGACCCAGTACTTC; clone size: -; D gene: -; V gene: TRBV12-5; J gene: TRBJ2-5
CDR3 protein: CASTTGTGVIIQYF; CDR3 DNA: TGTGCCAGCACCACCGGGACAGGGGTTATCATTCAGTACTTC; clone size: many; D gene: TRBD1; V gene: TRBV2; J gene: TRBJ2-4
CDR3 protein: CASTRDRTYEQYF; CDR3 DNA: TGCGCCAGCACCAGGGACCGGACCTACGAGCAGTACTTC; clone size: few; D gene: -; V gene: TRBV10-2; J gene: TRBJ2-7
CDR3 protein: CASSFAEGYEQFF; CDR3 DNA: TGTGCCAGCAGTTTCGCCGAGGGCTATGAGCAGTTCTTC; clone size: -; D gene: -; V gene: TRBV12-3/TRBV12-4; J gene: TRBJ2-1
CDR3 protein: CASRGGLNSGNTIYF; CDR3 DNA: TGCGCCAGCAGGGGCGGTTTAAACTCTGGAAACACCATATATTTT; clone size: -; D gene: -; V gene: TRBV5-1; J gene: TRBJ1-3
CDR3 protein: CASSFQTGSDTQYF; CDR3 DNA: TGCGCCAGCAGCTTCCAAACAGGGTCAGATACGCAGTATTTT; clone size: few; D gene: -; V gene: TRBV5-1; J gene: TRBJ2-3
CDR3 protein: CASTRQFF; CDR3 DNA: TGTGCCAGCACCAGGCAGTTCTTC; clone size: -; D gene: -; V gene: TRBV11-2; J gene: TRBJ2-1
CDR3 protein: CASRQRGETQYF; CDR3 DNA: TGTGCCAGTCGTCAGAGGGGAGAGACCCAGTACTTC; clone size: -; D gene: -; V gene: TRBV19; J gene: TRBJ2-5